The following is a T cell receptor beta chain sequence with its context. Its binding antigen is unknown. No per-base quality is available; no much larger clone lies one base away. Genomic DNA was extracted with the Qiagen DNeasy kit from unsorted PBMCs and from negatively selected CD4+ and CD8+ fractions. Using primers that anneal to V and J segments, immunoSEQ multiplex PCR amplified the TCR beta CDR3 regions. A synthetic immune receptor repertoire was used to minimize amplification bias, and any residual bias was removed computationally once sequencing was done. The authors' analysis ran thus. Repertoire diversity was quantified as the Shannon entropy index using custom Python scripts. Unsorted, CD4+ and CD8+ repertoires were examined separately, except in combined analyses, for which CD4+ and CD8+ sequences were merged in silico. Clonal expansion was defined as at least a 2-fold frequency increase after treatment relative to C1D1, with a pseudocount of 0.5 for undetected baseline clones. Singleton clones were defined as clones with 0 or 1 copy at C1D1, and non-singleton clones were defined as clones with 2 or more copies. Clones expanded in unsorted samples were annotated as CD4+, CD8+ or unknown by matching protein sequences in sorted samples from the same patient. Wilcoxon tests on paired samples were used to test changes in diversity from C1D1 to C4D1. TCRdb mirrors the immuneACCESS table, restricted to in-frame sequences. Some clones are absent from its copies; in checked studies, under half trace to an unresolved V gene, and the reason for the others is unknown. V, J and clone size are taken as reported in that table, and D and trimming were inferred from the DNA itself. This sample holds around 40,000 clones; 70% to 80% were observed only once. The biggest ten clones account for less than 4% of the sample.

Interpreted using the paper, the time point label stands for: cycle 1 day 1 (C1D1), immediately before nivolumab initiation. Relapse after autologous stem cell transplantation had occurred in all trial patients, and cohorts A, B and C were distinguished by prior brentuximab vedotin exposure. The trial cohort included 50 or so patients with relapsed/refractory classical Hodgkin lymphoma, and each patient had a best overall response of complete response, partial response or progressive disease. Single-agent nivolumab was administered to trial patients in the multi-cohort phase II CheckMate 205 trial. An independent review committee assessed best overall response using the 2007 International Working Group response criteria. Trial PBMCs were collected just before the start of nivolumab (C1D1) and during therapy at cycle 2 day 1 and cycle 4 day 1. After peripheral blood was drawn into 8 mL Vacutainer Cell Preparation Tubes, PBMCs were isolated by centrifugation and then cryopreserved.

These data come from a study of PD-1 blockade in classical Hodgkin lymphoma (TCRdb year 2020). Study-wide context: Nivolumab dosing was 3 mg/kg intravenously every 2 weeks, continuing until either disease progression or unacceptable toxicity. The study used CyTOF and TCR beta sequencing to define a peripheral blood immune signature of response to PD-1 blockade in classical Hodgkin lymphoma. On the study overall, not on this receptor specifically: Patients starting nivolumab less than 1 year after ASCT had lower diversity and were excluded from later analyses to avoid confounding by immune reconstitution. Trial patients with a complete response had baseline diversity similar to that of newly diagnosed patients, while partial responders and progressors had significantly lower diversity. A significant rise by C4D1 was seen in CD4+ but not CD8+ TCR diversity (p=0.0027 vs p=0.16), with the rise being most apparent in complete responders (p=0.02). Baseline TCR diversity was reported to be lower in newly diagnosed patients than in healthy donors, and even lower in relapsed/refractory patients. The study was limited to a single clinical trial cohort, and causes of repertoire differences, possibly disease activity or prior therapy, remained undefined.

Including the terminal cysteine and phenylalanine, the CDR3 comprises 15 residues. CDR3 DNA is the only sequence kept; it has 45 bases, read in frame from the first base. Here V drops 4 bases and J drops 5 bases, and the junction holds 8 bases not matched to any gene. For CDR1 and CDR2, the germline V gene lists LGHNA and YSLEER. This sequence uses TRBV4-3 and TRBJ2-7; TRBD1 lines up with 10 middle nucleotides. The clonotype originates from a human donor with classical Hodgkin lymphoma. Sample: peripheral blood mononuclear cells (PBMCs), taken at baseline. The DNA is TGCGCCAGCAGCCTGGGACGAGACAGGGGGCACGAGCAGTACTTC. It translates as CASSLGRDRGHEQYF.